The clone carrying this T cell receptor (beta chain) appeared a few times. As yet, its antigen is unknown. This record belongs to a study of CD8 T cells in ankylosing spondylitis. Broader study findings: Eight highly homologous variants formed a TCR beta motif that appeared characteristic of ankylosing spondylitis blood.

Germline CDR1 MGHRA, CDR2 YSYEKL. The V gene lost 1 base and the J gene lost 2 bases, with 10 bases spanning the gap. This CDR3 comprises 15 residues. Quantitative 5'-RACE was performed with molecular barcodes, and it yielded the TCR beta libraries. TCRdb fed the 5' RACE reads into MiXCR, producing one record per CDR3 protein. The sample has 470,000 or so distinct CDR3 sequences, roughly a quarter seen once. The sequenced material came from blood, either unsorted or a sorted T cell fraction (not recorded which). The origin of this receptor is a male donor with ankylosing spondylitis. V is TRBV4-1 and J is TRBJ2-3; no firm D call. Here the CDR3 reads CASSQAGYDTDTQYF. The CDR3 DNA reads TGCGCCAGCAGCCAAGCAGGCTACGACACAGATACGCAGTATTTT.